The 5 T cell receptor beta chains below come from one sample, sequenced in a study of blood T cell repertoires in COVID-19 (dated by TCRdb to the early 2020s). Libraries were prepared through the immunoSEQ multiplex PCR assay. Drawn from immuneACCESS, this table holds only the in-frame rearrangements with V and J called that TCRdb kept. Clones are partly lost; checked studies trace under half to an unresolved V gene and leave the rest unexplained. Across this sample there are 30,000 to 45,000 clones, with 65% to 85% seen only once. The ten largest clonotypes hold 10% of the sample. Sequencing used peripheral blood. The source is a man in his sixties in a cohort sampled during active COVID-19.

This sequence joins TRBV12-3 or TRBV12-4 and TRBJ1-2; D is unresolved. The CDR3 extends over 12 amino acids. V lost 7 bases and J 7 bases, leaving 13 bases between the germline ends. CDR3 sequence reads: CASTPSEGGYTF. In DNA form, the CDR3 reads TGTGCCAGCACCCCGAGTGAGGGTGGCTACACCTTC.

V gene TRBV6-1 combines with J gene TRBJ2-7, with D maybe TRBD2 (5 bases). The CDR3 has 15 residues. V lost 0 bases to trimming and J lost 3 bases, with 12 bases between them. The germline V gene encodes CDR1 MNHNS and CDR2 SASEGT. CDR3 protein: CASSEARVISYEQYF. The CDR3 DNA reads TGTGCCAGCAGTGAAGCGCGGGTGATCAGCTACGAGCAGTACTTC.

V usage is TRBV18 and J usage is TRBJ2-7; a possible D gene is TRBD1 (5 bases). The CDR3 totals 14 residues. CDR1 is KGHSH, CDR2 LQKENI, per germline. The V end was cut by 4 bases, the J end by 1 base, with 11 bases between. DNA of the CDR3: TGTGCCAGCTCACGACAGACAGATTCCTACGAGCAGTACTTC. Protein sequence: CASSRQTDSYEQYF.

The rearrangement uses TRBV2 and TRBJ1-2, with TRBD1 as a possible D gene (6 bases). CDR1 is SNHLY and CDR2 is FYNNEI in the germline V gene. The CDR3 covers 13 residues. With 4 bases removed from V and 2 bases from J, the gap between germline ends came to 8 bases. The CDR3: CASSVRGNYGYTF. CDR3 DNA sequence: TGTGCCAGCAGTGTCAGGGGAAACTATGGCTACACCTTC.

This chain joins TRBV6-4 and TRBJ2-1, with TRBD2 matching over 9 bases. The CDR3 runs 15 residues. CDR1 and CDR2 (germline): MRHNA, SNTAGT. V trimming: 8 bases; J trimming: 5 bases; junction bases outside the gene matches: 10. The CDR3 here is CASYSGGRRDNEQFF. The CDR3 DNA sequence: TGTGCCAGCTATAGCGGGGGCCGGAGGGACAATGAGCAGTTCTTC.